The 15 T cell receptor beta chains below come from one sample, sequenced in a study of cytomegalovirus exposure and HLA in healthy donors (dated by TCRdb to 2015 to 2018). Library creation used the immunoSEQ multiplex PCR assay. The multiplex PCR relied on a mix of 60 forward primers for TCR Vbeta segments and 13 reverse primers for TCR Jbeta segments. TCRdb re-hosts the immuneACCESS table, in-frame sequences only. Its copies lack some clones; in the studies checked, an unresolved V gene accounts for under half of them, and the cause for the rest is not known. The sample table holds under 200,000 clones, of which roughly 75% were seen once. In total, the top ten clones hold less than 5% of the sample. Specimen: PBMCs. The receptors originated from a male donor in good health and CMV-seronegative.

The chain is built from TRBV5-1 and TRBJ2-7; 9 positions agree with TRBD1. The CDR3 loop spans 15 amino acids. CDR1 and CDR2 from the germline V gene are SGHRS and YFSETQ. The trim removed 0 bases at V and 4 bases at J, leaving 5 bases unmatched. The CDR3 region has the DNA TGCGCCAGCAGCTTGGGTGCCGGGACAGGGTACGAGCAGTACTTC. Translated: CASSLGAGTGYEQYF.

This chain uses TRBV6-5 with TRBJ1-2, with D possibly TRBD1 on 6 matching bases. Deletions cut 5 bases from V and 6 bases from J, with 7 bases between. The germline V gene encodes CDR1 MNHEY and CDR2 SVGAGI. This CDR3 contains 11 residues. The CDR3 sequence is CASSRQDGYTF. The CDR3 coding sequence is TGTGCCAGCAGTAGACAGGATGGCTACACCTTC.

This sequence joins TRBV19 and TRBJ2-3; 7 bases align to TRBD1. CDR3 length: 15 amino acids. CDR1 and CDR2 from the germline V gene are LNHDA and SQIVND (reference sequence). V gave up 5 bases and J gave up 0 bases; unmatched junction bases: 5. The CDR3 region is CASSLRDSSTDTQYF. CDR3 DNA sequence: TGTGCCAGTAGTCTCCGGGACAGTAGCACAGATACGCAGTATTTT.

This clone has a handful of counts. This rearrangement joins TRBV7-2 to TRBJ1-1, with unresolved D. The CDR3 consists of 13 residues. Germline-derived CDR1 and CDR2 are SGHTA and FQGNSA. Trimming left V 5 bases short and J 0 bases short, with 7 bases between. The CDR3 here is CASSAGMNTEAFF. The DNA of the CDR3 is TGTGCCAGCAGCGCCGGGATGAACACTGAAGCTTTCTTT.

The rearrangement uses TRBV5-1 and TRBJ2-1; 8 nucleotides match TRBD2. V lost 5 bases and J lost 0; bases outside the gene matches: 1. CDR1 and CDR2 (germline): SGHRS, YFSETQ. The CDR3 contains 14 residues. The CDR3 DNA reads TGCGCCAGCAGTGGGACTAGCTCCTACAATGAGCAGTTCTTC. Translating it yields CASSGTSSYNEQFF.

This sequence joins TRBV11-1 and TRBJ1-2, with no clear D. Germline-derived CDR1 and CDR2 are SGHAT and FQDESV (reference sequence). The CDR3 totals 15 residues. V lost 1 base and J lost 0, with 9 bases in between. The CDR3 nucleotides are TGTGCCAGCAGCTTAGGACCGGGTTCTAACTATGGCTACACCTTC. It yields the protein CASSLGPGSNYGYTF.

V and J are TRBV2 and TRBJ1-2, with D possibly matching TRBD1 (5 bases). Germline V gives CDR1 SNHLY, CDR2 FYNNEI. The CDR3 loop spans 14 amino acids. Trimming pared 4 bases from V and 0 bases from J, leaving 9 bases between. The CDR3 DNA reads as TGTGCCAGCAGTGGGAGGGACTCTAACTATGGCTACACCTTC. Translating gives CASSGRDSNYGYTF.

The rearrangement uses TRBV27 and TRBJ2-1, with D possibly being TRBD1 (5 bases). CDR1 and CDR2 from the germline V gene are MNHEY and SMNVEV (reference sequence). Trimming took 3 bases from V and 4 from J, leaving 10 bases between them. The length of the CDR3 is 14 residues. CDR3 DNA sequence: TGTGCCAGCAGTTTCCCAGGGCCGTACAATGAGCAGTTCTTC. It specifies CASSFPGPYNEQFF.

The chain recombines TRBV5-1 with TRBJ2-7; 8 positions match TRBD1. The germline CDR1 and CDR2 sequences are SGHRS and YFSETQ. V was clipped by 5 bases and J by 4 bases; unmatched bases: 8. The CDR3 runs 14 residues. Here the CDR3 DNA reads TGCGCCAGCAGACTTAGGACAGGGATGTACGAGCAGTACTTC. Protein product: CASRLRTGMYEQYF.

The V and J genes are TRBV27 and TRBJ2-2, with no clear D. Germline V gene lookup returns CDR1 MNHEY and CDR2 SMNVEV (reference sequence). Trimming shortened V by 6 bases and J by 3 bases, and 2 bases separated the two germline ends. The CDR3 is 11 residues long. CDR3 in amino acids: CASSYTGELFF. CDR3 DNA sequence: TGTGCCAGCAGCTACACCGGGGAGCTGTTTTTT.

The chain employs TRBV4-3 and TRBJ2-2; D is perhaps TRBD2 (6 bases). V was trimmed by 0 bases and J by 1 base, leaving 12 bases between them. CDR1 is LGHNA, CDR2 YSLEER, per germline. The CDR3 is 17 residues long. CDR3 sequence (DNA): TGCGCCAGCAGCCAAGATACGGGGACTGTGAACACCGGGGAGCTGTTTTTT. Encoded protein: CASSQDTGTVNTGELFF.

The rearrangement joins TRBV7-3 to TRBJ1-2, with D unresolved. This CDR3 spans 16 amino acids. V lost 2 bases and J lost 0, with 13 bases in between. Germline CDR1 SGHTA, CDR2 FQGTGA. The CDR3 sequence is CASSLSDHYSNYGYTF. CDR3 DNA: TGTGCCAGCAGCTTATCAGACCACTACTCTAACTATGGCTACACCTTC.

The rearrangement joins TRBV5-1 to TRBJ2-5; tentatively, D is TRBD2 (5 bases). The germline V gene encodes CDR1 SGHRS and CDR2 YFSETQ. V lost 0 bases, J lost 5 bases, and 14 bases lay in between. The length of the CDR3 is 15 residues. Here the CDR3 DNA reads TGCGCCAGCAGCTTGGACCCCAGCGGTCTCGAGACCCAGTACTTC. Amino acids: CASSLDPSGLETQYF.

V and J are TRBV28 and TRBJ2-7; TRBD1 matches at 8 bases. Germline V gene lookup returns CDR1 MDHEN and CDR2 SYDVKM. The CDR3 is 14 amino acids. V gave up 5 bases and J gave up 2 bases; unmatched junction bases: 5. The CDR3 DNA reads TGTGCCAGCAGTACCACAGGGGGTCCCTACGAGCAGTACTTC. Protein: CASSTTGGPYEQYF.

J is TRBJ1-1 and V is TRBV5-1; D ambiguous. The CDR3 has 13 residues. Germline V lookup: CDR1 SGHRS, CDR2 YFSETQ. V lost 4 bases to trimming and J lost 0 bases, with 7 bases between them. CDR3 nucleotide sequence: TGCGCCAGCAGCCATCCCATGAACACTGAAGCTTTCTTT. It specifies CASSHPMNTEAFF.